This T cell receptor (beta chain) was documented in a study of blood T cells in healthy people across ages. Study observations and caveats: The study lacked donor CMV status, which possibly confounded expanded clonotype changes. Strong correlation linked observed beta diversity and percent naive T cells.

The use of a sample-barcoded 5' primer and a J-beta primer mix characterized a second PCR of about 7 to 12 cycles. TCRdb reprocessed the 5' RACE reads with MiXCR, giving one entry per CDR3 protein. Among 500,000 to 600,000 distinct CDR3 sequences listed, 27% were seen once. V dropped 6 bases and J dropped 4; count of bases not matched to a gene: 9. Per the germline V gene, CDR1 is MNHEY and CDR2 is SVGAGI. This CDR3 spans 15 amino acids. This clonotype appeared once. Its antigen remains unknown. Sequencing was done on a sample of blood. This receptor was taken from an older woman in good health. The chain combines TRBV6-5 with TRBJ2-4, with 7 positions matching TRBD1. The CDR3 DNA follows: TGTGCCAGCAGCTCAGGGTGGGGACAGAAAAACATTCAGTACTTC. Protein sequence: CASSSGWGQKNIQYF.